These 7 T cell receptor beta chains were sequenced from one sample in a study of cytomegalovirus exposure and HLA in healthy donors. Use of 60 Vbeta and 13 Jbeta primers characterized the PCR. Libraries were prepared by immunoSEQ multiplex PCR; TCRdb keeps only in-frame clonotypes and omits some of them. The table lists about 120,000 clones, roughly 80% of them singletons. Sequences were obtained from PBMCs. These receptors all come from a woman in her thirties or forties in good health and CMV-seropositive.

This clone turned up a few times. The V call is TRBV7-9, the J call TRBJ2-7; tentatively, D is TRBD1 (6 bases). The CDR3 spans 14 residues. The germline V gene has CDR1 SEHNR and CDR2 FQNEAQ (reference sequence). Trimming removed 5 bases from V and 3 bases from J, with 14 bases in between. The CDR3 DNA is TGTGCCAGCAGCCCTGGAGACAGGCTCTACGAGCAGTACTTC. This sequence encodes CASSPGDRLYEQYF.

CDR3 residues: CASSGRDIDNEQFF. CDR3 sequence (DNA): TGTGCCAGTAGTGGGAGGGACATAGACAATGAGCAGTTCTTC. The chain recombines TRBV19 with TRBJ2-1, with D possibly TRBD2 on 7 matching bases. Germline CDR1 and CDR2: LNHDA and SQIVND (reference sequence). CDR3 size: 14 residues. Trimming pared 5 bases from V and 5 bases from J, leaving 13 bases between.

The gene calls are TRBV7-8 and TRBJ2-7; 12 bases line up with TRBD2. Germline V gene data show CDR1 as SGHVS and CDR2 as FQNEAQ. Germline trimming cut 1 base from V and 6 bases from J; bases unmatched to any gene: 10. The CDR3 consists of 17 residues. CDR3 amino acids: CASSLGRSSGRAGEQYF. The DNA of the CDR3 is TGTGCCAGCAGCTTAGGGAGGTCTAGCGGGAGGGCCGGCGAGCAGTACTTC.

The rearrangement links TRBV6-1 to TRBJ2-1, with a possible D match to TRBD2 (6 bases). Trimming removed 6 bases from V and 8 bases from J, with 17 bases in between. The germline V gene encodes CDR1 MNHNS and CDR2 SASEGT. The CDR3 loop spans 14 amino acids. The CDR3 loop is CASRHMGGRDEQFF. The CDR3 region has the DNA TGTGCCAGCAGGCATATGGGGGGAAGGGATGAGCAGTTCTTC.

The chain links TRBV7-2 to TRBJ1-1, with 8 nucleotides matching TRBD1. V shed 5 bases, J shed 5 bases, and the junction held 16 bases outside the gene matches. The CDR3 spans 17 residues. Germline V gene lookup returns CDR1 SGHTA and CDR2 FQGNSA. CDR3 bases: TGTGCCAGCAGCCCTAAAGGAACAGGGGGGCGTGGTACTGAAGCTTTCTTT. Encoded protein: CASSPKGTGGRGTEAFF.

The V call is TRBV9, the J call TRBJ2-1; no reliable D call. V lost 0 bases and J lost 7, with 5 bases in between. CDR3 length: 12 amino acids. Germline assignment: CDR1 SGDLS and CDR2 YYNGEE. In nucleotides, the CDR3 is TGTGCCAGCAGCGTAGACGCGAATGAGCAGTTCTTC. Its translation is CASSVDANEQFF.

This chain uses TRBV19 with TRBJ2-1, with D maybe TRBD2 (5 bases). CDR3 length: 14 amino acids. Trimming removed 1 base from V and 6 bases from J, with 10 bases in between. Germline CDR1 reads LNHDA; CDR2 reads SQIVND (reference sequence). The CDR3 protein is CASSIAAGINEQFF. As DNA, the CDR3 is TGTGCCAGTAGTATAGCGGCCGGGATCAATGAGCAGTTCTTC.